This record covers a single T cell receptor beta chain. Its antigen is as yet unknown. Libraries were prepared by immunoSEQ multiplex PCR; TCRdb keeps only in-frame clonotypes and omits some of them. The table lists about 6,000 clones, around four fifths of them singletons. The data are from a study of hypomethylating agent response in myelodysplastic syndrome. General observations from the study: Analysis covered a small cohort of just 10 to 11 patients. Control donors' ages did not match those of MDS patients. Novel MDS antigen recognition by shared GLIPH2 clusters is possible but unvalidated.

Material: bone marrow, obtained before or after starting hypomethylating agent treatment for myelodysplastic syndrome (not recorded which). The receptor comes from a human donor with myelodysplastic syndrome.

CDR3 coding DNA: TGTGCCATCAGTGACATAGGGACAGGGAAAGATGAGCAGTTCTTC. Encoded protein: CAISDIGTGKDEQFF. The rearrangement links TRBV10-3 to TRBJ2-1, with 9 bases aligning to TRBD1. The germline gives CDR1 ENHRY, CDR2 SYGVKD. This CDR3 region has 15 residues. Trimming cost V 3 bases and J 8 bases; bases outside gene matches: 8.